These 25 T cell receptor beta chains share one sample of origin, sequenced in a study of vaccination and CD4 T cells after COVID-19. The assay that was used to sequence DNA from cultured CD4+ T cells was the Oncomine TCR Beta short-read assay. Each CDR3 protein is one row after TCRdb ran MiXCR on the PCR reads. In the table there are around 12,000 distinct CDR3 sequences, 55% to 75% of which are singletons. These receptors' antigens are unknown. As to treatment: 10-day PBMC culture with coronavirus spike peptide pools or control peptides (ViraFEST assay). Material: CD4+ T cells from blood, cultured in vitro. The receptors come from a human donor who had recovered from COVID-19.

This chain uses TRBV12-1 with TRBJ2-2; the table gives TRBD2 as D, unverified against the DNA. TRBV12-1 is flagged as a pseudogene. The CDR3 has 16 amino acids. The chain's CDR3 is CASSFPSGRGTGELFF. DNA for the CDR3: TGTGCCAGCAGCTTTCCTAGCGGGAGGGGCACCGGGGAGCTGTTTTTT.

This clonotype showed up just once. V is TRBV7-2 and J is TRBJ1-6; 8 bases fit TRBD1. Germline CDR1 is SGHTA and CDR2 is FQGNSA. This CDR3 comprises 14 residues. The J segment lost 9 bases and the V segment lost 4 bases, leaving 5 bases of the junction unmatched. The CDR3 DNA sequence: TGTGCCAGCAGCTCCAGGGGGCAAGGTTCACCCCTCCACTTT. Its translation is CASSSRGQGSPLHF.

The gene calls are TRBV6-5 and TRBJ1-2; D call uncertain. CDR3 length equals 15 residues. The V and J ends lost 4 bases and 0 bases respectively, with 12 bases between them. Germline CDR1 and CDR2: MNHEY and SVGAGI. The CDR3 reads CASSWAGPSNYGYTF. CDR3 DNA sequence: TGTGCCAGCAGTTGGGCCGGACCCTCTAACTATGGCTACACCTTC.

The CDR3 region is CSARAAYQSLYNEQFF. The CDR3 DNA reads TGCAGTGCTAGAGCGGCGTACCAGAGTCTGTACAATGAGCAGTTCTTC. The chain has TRBV20-1 and TRBJ2-1; no definite D call. V dropped 1 base and J dropped 4 bases, with 17 bases sitting between them. Germline-derived CDR1 and CDR2 are DFQATT and SNEGSKA (reference sequence). This CDR3 is built from 16 residues.

V is TRBV29-1 and J is TRBJ2-5; no firm D call. Germline V gene data show CDR1 as SQVTM and CDR2 as ANQGSEA. CDR3 length: 13 residues. V dropped 6 bases and J dropped 5 bases, with 16 bases sitting between them. DNA for the CDR3: TGCAGCGTAGGGTGGGCCGACTCGGAGACCCAGTACTTC. Translated: CSVGWADSETQYF.

Of note for this clonotype: The germline gene is not matched at one end of the junction; a read error may be the cause. The chain carries TRBV7-7 and TRBJ2-5; the D gene could be TRBD1 or TRBD2 (5 bases each). Germline assignment: CDR1 SSHAT and CDR2 FNYEAQ (reference sequence). The CDR3 is 15 amino acids. The CDR3 sequence: CASSLGTSNTETQYF. Written as DNA, the CDR3 is TGTGCTAGCAGCTTAGGGACCTCGAACACGGAGACCCAGTACTTC.

The chain employs TRBV5-1 and TRBJ2-3; 8 nucleotides line up with TRBD2. Trimming at V came to 4 bases and at J to 5 bases, leaving 6 bases not matched to a gene. Looked up from germline, CDR1 is SGHRS and CDR2 is YFSETQ. The CDR3 has 14 residues. CDR3 amino acids: CASSPGTSGDTQYF. Here the CDR3 DNA reads TGCGCCAGCAGCCCGGGGACTAGTGGAGATACGCAGTATTTT.

The chain combines TRBV30 with TRBJ1-6, with D perhaps matching TRBD1 (6 bases). Germline CDR1 reads GTSNPN; CDR2 reads SVGIG (reference sequence). The CDR3 contains 14 residues. V was trimmed by 5 bases and J by 4 bases, leaving 12 bases between them. In DNA form, the CDR3 reads TGTGCCTGGTTAGACAGGACTTATAATTCACCCCTCCACTTT. Its protein is CAWLDRTYNSPLHF.

The chain joins TRBV12-3 or TRBV12-4 to TRBJ1-5; no clear D. The CDR3 runs to 12 residues. Trimming cost V 3 bases and J 4 bases, with 4 bases left between them. The CDR3 nucleotides are TGTGCCAGCAGTTTTTCAAATCAGCCCCAGCATTTT. As protein: CASSFSNQPQHF.

The V and J genes are TRBV5-4 and TRBJ1-2; the match to TRBD1 covers 7 bases. The CDR3 runs to 15 residues. Germline trimming cut 0 bases from V and 3 bases from J; bases unmatched to any gene: 5. From germline, CDR1 is SGHNT and CDR2 YYREEE (reference sequence). The CDR3 DNA follows: TGTGCCAGCAGCTTGGCGACAGGGTTTGACTATGGCTACACCTTC. Translating it yields CASSLATGFDYGYTF.

The chain recombines TRBV21-1 with TRBJ1-5. TRBV21-1 is labeled a pseudogene. CDR3 size: 19 residues. For the CDR3, the DNA is TGTGCCAGCAGCAACTTCAGGCGGACTCCCGCGACGGGGTATCAGCCCCAGCATTTT. Its translation is CASSNFRRTPATGYQPQHF.

The rearrangement links TRBV11-2 to TRBJ2-1; D might be TRBD1 or TRBD2, each matching 5 bases. This CDR3 contains 16 residues. Germline V gives CDR1 SGHAT, CDR2 FQNNGV. V was pared by 4 bases and J by 9 bases, with 22 bases between. CDR3: CASSSAPTGPIGEQFF. CDR3 in DNA: TGTGCCAGCAGCTCAGCCCCAACGGGACCCATTGGTGAGCAGTTCTTC.

This clonotype was picked up a small number of times. V usage is TRBV27 and J usage is TRBJ1-1, with D perhaps matching TRBD1 (6 bases). Looked up from germline, CDR1 is MNHEY and CDR2 is SMNVEV (reference sequence). Trimming took off 3 bases at V and 6 bases at J, with 17 bases between the two ends. This CDR3 is built from 15 residues. The CDR3 sequence: CASSLRPQGIAEAFF. In DNA, the CDR3 is TGTGCCAGCAGTTTGAGGCCCCAGGGGATCGCTGAAGCTTTCTTT.

DNA of the CDR3: TGCAGTGCTAGTAAAGCCGCGGGGTTCGGGGAGACCCAGTACTTC. Protein product: CSASKAAGFGETQYF. The rearrangement joins TRBV20-1 to TRBJ2-5; possible D gene TRBD2, 6 bases. Looked up from germline, CDR1 is DFQATT and CDR2 is SNEGSKA (reference sequence). The V gene lost 3 bases and the J gene lost 5 bases, with 19 bases spanning the gap. The CDR3 runs 15 residues.

The gene calls are TRBV20-1 and TRBJ1-5, with D perhaps matching TRBD1 (5 bases). Germline V gives CDR1 DFQATT, CDR2 SNEGSKA (reference sequence). CDR3 length: 16 residues. Trimming took off 3 bases at V and 1 base at J, with 16 bases between the two ends. The CDR3 here is CSASGGEWGSNQPQHF. CDR3 sequence (DNA): TGCAGTGCTAGCGGAGGGGAGTGGGGGAGCAATCAGCCCCAGCATTTT.

The chain employs TRBV7-2 and TRBJ2-6; tentative D call: TRBD1 (5 bases). V lost 5 bases and J 0 bases, leaving 20 bases between the germline ends. Germline CDR1 reads SGHTA; CDR2 reads FQGNSA. The length of the CDR3 is 19 residues. The CDR3 is CASSPLGRTLLSGANVLTF. The CDR3 nucleotides read TGTGCCAGCAGCCCCCTGGGGCGGACCCTCCTCTCTGGGGCCAACGTCCTGACTTTC.

This rearrangement joins TRBV5-4 to TRBJ2-5, with TRBD1 matching over 9 bases. The V segment lost 2 bases and the J segment 5 bases; nucleotides outside the gene matches: 4. This CDR3 has 14 residues. The germline CDR1 and CDR2 sequences are SGHNT and YYREEE (reference sequence). As DNA, the CDR3 is TGTGCCAGCAGCTTACAGGGGGCCGCGGAGACCCAGTACTTC. Translated: CASSLQGAAETQYF.

This chain links TRBV6-1 with TRBJ2-7; either TRBD1 or TRBD2 may fit D (5 bases each). V lost 6 bases, J lost 2 bases, and 14 bases lay in between. The CDR3 totals 14 residues. The germline V gene has CDR1 MNHNS and CDR2 SASEGT. CDR3 sequence (DNA): TGTGCCAGCAGCCCCGGGACGGATACCTACGAGCAGTACTTC. Translated, it gives CASSPGTDTYEQYF.

The chain uses TRBV20-1 and TRBJ2-2; D ambiguous. Germline V gene data show CDR1 as DFQATT and CDR2 as SNEGSKA (reference sequence). V was pared by 2 bases and J by 8 bases, with 12 bases between. This CDR3 has 13 residues. CDR3 protein: CSARRSLGGELFF. CDR3 nucleotides: TGCAGTGCTAGAAGGAGCTTGGGGGGGGAGCTGTTTTTT.

This clonotype was observed a handful of times. Written as DNA, the CDR3 is TGTGCCAGCAGCCGCCGAAAAGACCTCAACTATGGCTACACCTTC. Translation: CASSRRKDLNYGYTF. The V call is TRBV11-2, the J call TRBJ1-2; unclear D gene. Trimming removed 5 bases from V and 2 bases from J, with 15 bases in between. Germline CDR1 is SGHAT and CDR2 is FQNNGV. The CDR3 length is 15 residues. The complete variable domain, with remaining parts taken from reference TRBV11-2 and TRBJ1-2, reads EAGVAQSPRYKIIEKRQSVAFWCNPISGHATLYWYQQILGQGPKLLIQFQNNGVVDDSQLPKDRFSAERLKGVDSTLKIQPAKLEDSAVYLCASSRRKDLNYGYTFGSGTRLTVV.

This clonotype was counted only a few times. The gene calls are TRBV6-5 and TRBJ1-2; 7 bases agree with TRBD1. The V gene end was trimmed by 0 bases and the J gene end by 2 bases; junction bases not matched to a gene: 12. This CDR3 comprises 18 residues. CDR1 and CDR2 (germline): MNHEY, SVGAGI. CDR3 bases: TGTGCCAGCAGTTACTCTCCCGGTGGACAGGCCGCAAACTATGGCTACACCTTC. Its protein is CASSYSPGGQAANYGYTF.

The chain has TRBV12-3 or TRBV12-4 and TRBJ1-3; D not certain. Trimming took 0 bases from V and 2 from J, leaving 5 bases between them. This CDR3 contains 14 residues. The CDR3 region is CASSLARAGNTIYF. CDR3 nucleotide sequence: TGTGCCAGCAGTTTAGCGCGCGCTGGAAACACCATATATTTT.

This clonotype occurred a few times. This chain links TRBV7-8 with TRBJ1-2; no firm D call. Trimming removed 1 base from V and 4 bases from J, with 13 bases in between. The CDR3 has 15 amino acids. Germline CDR1 is SGHVS and CDR2 is FQNEAQ. DNA of the CDR3: TGTGCCAGCAGCTTAGATATAGGCGGCGGCTATGGCTACACCTTC. Translated, it gives CASSLDIGGGYGYTF.

This sequence joins TRBV30 and TRBJ2-5; TRBD1 is a possible D gene (6 bases). CDR1 is GTSNPN and CDR2 is SVGIG in the germline V gene (reference sequence). Trimming took 1 base from V and 5 from J, leaving 11 bases between them. The CDR3 contains 13 residues. CDR3 bases: TGTGCCTGGAGTGGGCAGGGGTATGAGACCCAGTACTTC. It codes for CAWSGQGYETQYF.

The chain links TRBV7-2 to TRBJ2-7, with 11 bases lining up with TRBD2. The CDR3 extends over 15 amino acids. V shed 5 bases, J shed 4 bases, and the junction held 7 bases outside the gene matches. Germline V gene lookup returns CDR1 SGHTA and CDR2 FQGNSA. The CDR3: CASSAYSGRVYEQYF. The CDR3 region has the DNA TGTGCCAGCAGCGCATATAGCGGGAGGGTTTACGAGCAGTACTTC.